This TCR beta chain comes out of a study of OX40 agonist ivuxolimab in advanced cancers. At the level of the study: Among those enrolled, mean age was approximately 62 years (range about 20 to 79) and about 81% were male. The study's findings and limits: CD4+ and CD8+ blood T cells expanded clonally by week 6 at 0.1 to 3.0 mg/kg. CD8+ T cells (on average) carried more expanded clones than CD4+ T cells. Partial responders at 0.1-3.0 mg/kg had among the lowest clonal expansion.

Points on this clone: Its antigen is not known.

The assay was immunoSEQ multiplex PCR, and TCRdb's table has in-frame clones only and misses some. Of fewer than 100,000 clones listed, less than 85% were seen once; the top ten hold 0.4% to 0.55%. CDR3 length: 15 residues. The germline V gene encodes CDR1 LNHDA and CDR2 SQIVND (reference sequence). V shed 5 bases, J shed 1 base, and the junction held 3 bases outside the gene matches. This chain links TRBV19 with TRBJ2-2; 8 nucleotides agree with TRBD1. This receptor was obtained from an adult with an advanced solid tumor such as melanoma, head and neck, liver or kidney cancer. The specimen comprised CD4+ or CD8+ T cells sorted from blood, sampled in a trial of the OX40 agonist ivuxolimab. CDR3 amino acids: CASSSGTGNTGELFF. The CDR3 DNA reads as TGTGCCAGTAGTTCCGGGACAGGGAACACCGGGGAGCTGTTTTTT.